This T cell receptor beta chain was recovered during a study of blood T cell repertoires in COVID-19. Turning to the study itself: COVID-19 samples from acute and convalescent phases originated in the United States, Italy and Spain. T cells, B-cell-depleted T cells, or PBMCs provided the cDNA or gDNA that served as material.

CDR3 size: 15 residues. The germline V gene has CDR1 MNHEY and CDR2 SVGAGI. V lost 6 bases to trimming and J lost 0 bases, with 12 bases between them. As processed by the authors: From reference gene primer amplification, estimates of nucleated cell counts were derived. Libraries were prepared by immunoSEQ multiplex PCR; TCRdb keeps only in-frame clonotypes and omits some of them. V and J calls and clone size are as listed in that table; D and trimming were resolved from the DNA. The profile covers about 39,000 clones, with 80% to 90% appearing a single time and 5.2% taken by the ten largest. Source material: peripheral blood. The V call is TRBV6-5, the J call TRBJ1-5; the D is unclear. The sequence came from a man between 35 and 55 years old with active COVID-19. In nucleotides, the CDR3 is TGTGCCAGCAGCCTACAGTTACTTAGCAATCAGCCCCAGCATTTT. Residues: CASSLQLLSNQPQHF.